This T cell receptor (beta chain) was sequenced for a study of vaccination effects on CD4 cells after COVID-19. Study summary: Expansion of antigen-specific CD4+ T cells with viral peptide pools was carried out by the ViraFEST assay before sequencing. Every participant took two doses of the BNT162b2 or mRNA-1273 vaccine. The researchers cultured around 2 million PBMC per well with 8 to 10 IU/ml IL-2 and 9.5 to 10 ug/ml peptides.

Between the trimmed V and J ends, which lost 7 bases and 8 bases, there was a span of 12 bases. The CDR3 covers 12 residues. The germline gives CDR1 SNHLY, CDR2 FYNNEI. Some clones are missing from TCRdb's copy, which holds only in-frame ones; the method was immunoSEQ multiplex PCR. The sample contains about 28,000 clones, about 62% of which appear only once. About this clone itself: What it binds is not known.

General study findings and limits: Only 1 of 255 vaccine-induced clones from healthy vaccinees cross-reacted with common cold coronaviruses.

Culturing for around ten days preceded CD4+ T cell isolation. The clonotype was recovered from a human donor who received a COVID-19 vaccine. The chain recombines TRBV2 with TRBJ2-1; D tentatively fits TRBD1 or TRBD2 (5 bases each). Sequenced material: CD4+ T cells from PBMCs cultured without peptide, taken before COVID-19 vaccination. Here the CDR3 reads CASNLRGYEQFF. The CDR3 DNA reads TGTGCCAGCAATCTCCGGGGCTATGAGCAGTTCTTC.